This TCR beta chain emerged from a study of blood T cell repertoires in COVID-19. The germline gives CDR1 SEHNR, CDR2 FQNEAQ (reference sequence). This CDR3 has 11 residues. V lost 2 bases and J lost 13, with 11 bases in between. Authors' analysis steps: Amplifying reference gene primers gave estimates of nucleated cell counts. Sequencing used immunoSEQ multiplex PCR; TCRdb keeps in-frame clones, though not all of them. V and J calls and clone size are as listed in that table; D and trimming were resolved from the DNA. The table has some 670,000 clones, more than 80% seen once; the top ten hold roughly 0.26%.

The receptor was isolated from a woman aged 18 to 35 with acute or convalescent COVID-19. This chain links TRBV7-9 with TRBJ1-1; D is undetermined. The source material was peripheral blood. The chain's CDR3 is CASSLPDKGFF. In DNA form, the CDR3 reads TGTGCCAGCAGCTTACCAGACAAAGGTTTCTTT. Combining the CDR3 with reference TRBV7-9 and TRBJ1-1 gives the whole variable domain DTGVSQNPRHKITKRGQNVTFRCDPISEHNRLYWYRQTLGQGPEFLTYFQNEAQLEKSRLLSDRFSAERPKGSFSTLEIQRTEQGDSAMYLCASSLPDKGFFGQGTRLTVV.